Listed below are T cell receptor beta chains from one sample, sequenced in a study of T cell responses to AZD1222 COVID-19 vaccine. Sequencing was performed with immunoSEQ multiplex PCR; in TCRdb, only in-frame clones are kept and a portion is missing. The top ten clones hold approximately 8% of a sample with 65,000 to 100,000 clones, 91% of them seen once. The source material was peripheral blood, sampled 28 days after the second AZD1222 dose. Every receptor here comes from an adult who received the AZD1222 COVID-19 vaccine. Each CDR3 is given with its conserved first and last residue. D genes are given only for firm matches. Rows may omit the clone size; those that give it use once, few, many or a size class.

J gene: TRBJ1-2
D gene: TRBD1
V gene: TRBV2
clone size: .
CDR3 DNA: TGTGCCAGCAGAGCCGACAGGGGCGGCTATGGCTACACCTTC
CDR3 protein: CASRADRGGYGYTF

J gene: TRBJ1-4
D gene: TRBD1
V gene: TRBV3-1/TRBV3-2
clone size: .
CDR3 DNA: TGTGCCAGCAGGAAAAGTGACAGGGGGGAGAGAAAACTGTTTTTT
CDR3 protein: CASRKSDRGERKLFF

J gene: TRBJ2-3
D gene: .
V gene: TRBV2
clone size: .
CDR3 DNA: TGTGCCAGCAGTGAAGGGCGGAGTGGGACAGATACGCAGTATTTT
CDR3 protein: CASSEGRSGTDTQYF

J gene: TRBJ2-2
D gene: .
V gene: TRBV19
clone size: .
CDR3 DNA: TGTGCCAGTACTCCACAGCCATCAGGGGCTATGGGGACCGGGGAGCTGTTTTTT
CDR3 protein: CASTPQPSGAMGTGELFF

J gene: TRBJ2-7
D gene: .
V gene: TRBV2
clone size: .
CDR3 DNA: TGTGCCAGCAGTAGCAGGGGTGGCAACGAGCAGTACTTC
CDR3 protein: CASSSRGGNEQYF

J gene: TRBJ2-7
D gene: .
V gene: TRBV28
clone size: .
CDR3 DNA: TGTGCCAGCAGTTTGGGCGGCCCCTGGGAGCAGTACTTC
CDR3 protein: CASSLGGPWEQYF

J gene: TRBJ2-7
D gene: TRBD2
V gene: TRBV5-4
clone size: .
CDR3 DNA: TGTGCCAGCAGCTTCAGCGGGAACTCCTACGAGCAGTACTTC
CDR3 protein: CASSFSGNSYEQYF

J gene: TRBJ1-2
D gene: .
V gene: TRBV30
clone size: few
CDR3 DNA: TGTGCCTGGGCCCGACAGGTAGGAGGCTACACCTTC
CDR3 protein: CAWARQVGGYTF

J gene: TRBJ1-1
D gene: .
V gene: TRBV6-2/TRBV6-3
clone size: .
CDR3 DNA: TGTGCCAGCAGTTACGGGAAGGGAGTGAACACTGAAGCTTTCTTT
CDR3 protein: CASSYGKGVNTEAFF

J gene: TRBJ1-3
D gene: .
V gene: TRBV19
clone size: .
CDR3 DNA: TGTGCCAGTAGTATATTCGGGCGGCAAGAAAACACCATATATTTT
CDR3 protein: CASSIFGRQENTIYF

J gene: TRBJ1-1
D gene: .
V gene: TRBV9
clone size: .
CDR3 DNA: TGTGCCAGCAGCGACTTGGGGGTTTCGATGACTGAAGCTTTCTTT
CDR3 protein: CASSDLGVSMTEAFF

J gene: TRBJ2-1
D gene: TRBD1
V gene: TRBV11-3
clone size: .
CDR3 DNA: TGTGCCAGCAGCTCGGGACAGGGTCGGGGTAGGTCCTACAATGAGCAGTTCTTC
CDR3 protein: CASSSGQGRGRSYNEQFF

J gene: TRBJ2-1
D gene: TRBD2
V gene: TRBV11-1
clone size: once
CDR3 DNA: TGTGCCAGCAGCTTTGCGGGAGGGGCGATATACAATGAGCAGTTCTTC
CDR3 protein: CASSFAGGAIYNEQFF

J gene: TRBJ1-3
D gene: .
V gene: TRBV19
clone size: .
CDR3 DNA: TGTGCCAGTAGTATACGAGGAAGCAACACCATATATTTT
CDR3 protein: CASSIRGSNTIYF

J gene: TRBJ2-7
D gene: .
V gene: TRBV7-9
clone size: .
CDR3 DNA: TGTGCCAGCAGCCCCGGGGCAACGGGGGAGCAGTACTTC
CDR3 protein: CASSPGATGEQYF

J gene: TRBJ2-6
D gene: TRBD1
V gene: TRBV11-2
clone size: few
CDR3 DNA: TGTGCCAGCAGCGGCCTGGGGCAGGGGGTGGCTGGGGCCAACGTCCTGACTTTC
CDR3 protein: CASSGLGQGVAGANVLTF

J gene: TRBJ2-5
D gene: .
V gene: TRBV18
clone size: .
CDR3 DNA: TGTGCCAGCTCATACCAAGGGGAGACCCAGTACTTC
CDR3 protein: CASSYQGETQYF

J gene: TRBJ1-3
D gene: .
V gene: TRBV6-1
clone size: .
CDR3 DNA: TGTGCCAGCAGTGAAGCAAGGGTAACCGGAAACACCATATATTTT
CDR3 protein: CASSEARVTGNTIYF

J gene: TRBJ2-3
D gene: TRBD2
V gene: TRBV28
clone size: .
CDR3 DNA: TGTGCCAGCAGTTTTTTGACTAGCGGCTCAGATACGCAGTATTTT
CDR3 protein: CASSFLTSGSDTQYF

J gene: TRBJ2-7
D gene: .
V gene: TRBV7-2
clone size: .
CDR3 DNA: TGTGCCAGCAGCTCTCGACGGGGCTACGAGCAGTACTTC
CDR3 protein: CASSSRRGYEQYF

J gene: TRBJ2-1
D gene: .
V gene: TRBV29-1
clone size: .
CDR3 DNA: TGCAGCGCCGGACTCAGCTCCTACAATGAGCAGTTCTTC
CDR3 protein: CSAGLSSYNEQFF

J gene: TRBJ1-2
D gene: TRBD1
V gene: TRBV29-1
clone size: .
CDR3 DNA: TGCAGCGTTGGCGGGACAGGGGGCGCGGACTATGGCTACACCTTC
CDR3 protein: CSVGGTGGADYGYTF

J gene: TRBJ1-1
D gene: .
V gene: TRBV12-3/TRBV12-4
clone size: .
CDR3 DNA: TGTGCCAGCAGACGGGCCGCGGACACTGAAGCTTTCTTT
CDR3 protein: CASRRAADTEAFF

J gene: TRBJ2-5
D gene: .
V gene: TRBV7-6
clone size: .
CDR3 DNA: TGTGCCAGCAGCTTAGGTTGGGGCGGGACAACCGGGGAGACCCAGTACTTC
CDR3 protein: CASSLGWGGTTGETQYF

J gene: TRBJ2-7
D gene: TRBD1
V gene: TRBV14
clone size: .
CDR3 DNA: TGTGCCAGCAGCCTGACAGGGTACGAGCAGTACTTC
CDR3 protein: CASSLTGYEQYF

J gene: TRBJ2-1
D gene: .
V gene: TRBV7-3
clone size: .
CDR3 DNA: TGTGCCAGCAGCTTATCCATAGATCGAGGCAATGAGCAGTTCTTC
CDR3 protein: CASSLSIDRGNEQFF

J gene: TRBJ2-7
D gene: TRBD2
V gene: TRBV6-6
clone size: .
CDR3 DNA: TGTGCCAGCAGAGGGACTAGCGGGAGGGCAGCCTACGAGCAGTACTTC
CDR3 protein: CASRGTSGRAAYEQYF

J gene: TRBJ2-1
D gene: .
V gene: TRBV21-1
clone size: few
CDR3 DNA: TGTGCCACGGCGCAACAGGGGGCGTACAATGAGCAGTTCTTC
CDR3 protein: CATAQQGAYNEQFF

J gene: TRBJ2-5
D gene: TRBD2
V gene: TRBV6-6
clone size: .
CDR3 DNA: TGTGCCAGCAGGCAAGGTGCGGGAGGGCCTGGTGAGACCCAGTACTTC
CDR3 protein: CASRQGAGGPGETQYF

J gene: TRBJ1-2
D gene: .
V gene: TRBV7-3
clone size: .
CDR3 DNA: TGTGCCAGCAGCTTAAGAGGGGGGGCCCCCCTGAACTATGGCTACACCTTC
CDR3 protein: CASSLRGGAPLNYGYTF

J gene: TRBJ2-7
D gene: .
V gene: TRBV14
clone size: .
CDR3 DNA: TGTGCCAGCAGCCAAGATTCTAGACAGTCACGTACTTACGAGCAGTACTTC
CDR3 protein: CASSQDSRQSRTYEQYF

J gene: TRBJ1-1
D gene: .
V gene: TRBV28
clone size: .
CDR3 DNA: TGTGCCAGCAGAACTACCGGGACAGAAGCTTTCTTT
CDR3 protein: CASRTTGTEAFF

J gene: TRBJ1-2
D gene: TRBD1
V gene: TRBV28
clone size: .
CDR3 DNA: TGTGCCAGCAGTTTGGGACAGGGAAAGAAGTATGGCTACACCTTC
CDR3 protein: CASSLGQGKKYGYTF

J gene: TRBJ1-1
D gene: TRBD1
V gene: TRBV3-1/TRBV3-2
clone size: .
CDR3 DNA: TGTGCCAGCAGCCAAGATGAACAGGGGCGCTCAGCTTTCTTT
CDR3 protein: CASSQDEQGRSAFF

J gene: TRBJ1-1
D gene: .
V gene: TRBV5-1
clone size: .
CDR3 DNA: TGCGCCAGCAGCTTACGGGACGGTGAAGCTTTCTTT
CDR3 protein: CASSLRDGEAFF

J gene: TRBJ2-3
D gene: TRBD2
V gene: TRBV27
clone size: .
CDR3 DNA: TGTGCCAGCAGCCCACTAGCGGGAAGCACAGATACGCAGTATTTT
CDR3 protein: CASSPLAGSTDTQYF

J gene: TRBJ1-1
D gene: .
V gene: TRBV6-5
clone size: .
CDR3 DNA: TGTGCCAGCAGTTCCCCAGTGAACACTGAAGCTTTCTTT
CDR3 protein: CASSSPVNTEAFF

J gene: TRBJ2-3
D gene: TRBD1
V gene: TRBV2
clone size: .
CDR3 DNA: TGTGCCAGCAGCGGACAGGGAACAGATACGCAGTATTTT
CDR3 protein: CASSGQGTDTQYF

J gene: TRBJ1-5
D gene: .
V gene: TRBV19
clone size: .
CDR3 DNA: TGTGCCAGTAGTATGTTACTTCCCAGGGCTAGCAATCAGCCCCAGCATTTT
CDR3 protein: CASSMLLPRASNQPQHF

J gene: TRBJ1-5
D gene: .
V gene: TRBV15
clone size: .
CDR3 DNA: TGTGCCACCAGCACTCGGGCCAGCCTCCGCCCCCAGCATTTT
CDR3 protein: CATSTRASLRPQHF

J gene: TRBJ1-1
D gene: TRBD1
V gene: TRBV18
clone size: .
CDR3 DNA: TGTGCCAGCTCTACCACTGCACAGGGGAAAGCTTTCTTT
CDR3 protein: CASSTTAQGKAFF

J gene: TRBJ2-3
D gene: .
V gene: TRBV7-2
clone size: .
CDR3 DNA: TGTGCCAGCAGCTTAGATTCGAGACTTACAGATACGCAGTATTTT
CDR3 protein: CASSLDSRLTDTQYF

J gene: TRBJ2-3
D gene: .
V gene: TRBV7-3
clone size: .
CDR3 DNA: TGTGCCAGCAGCTTAACTCATACAGATACGCAGTATTTT
CDR3 protein: CASSLTHTDTQYF

J gene: TRBJ2-5
D gene: TRBD1
V gene: TRBV7-9
clone size: .
CDR3 DNA: TGTGCCAGCAGCTCCGGGACAGGGGACGGGGAGACCCAGTACTTC
CDR3 protein: CASSSGTGDGETQYF

J gene: TRBJ2-3
D gene: TRBD2
V gene: TRBV7-2
clone size: .
CDR3 DNA: TGTGCCAGCAGTATTACTAGCGGCACAGATACGCAGTCTTTT
CDR3 protein: CASSITSGTDTQSF

J gene: TRBJ2-3
D gene: .
V gene: TRBV5-8
clone size: .
CDR3 DNA: TGTGCCAGCAGCTTGTCCAGGGTCACAGATACGCAGTATTTT
CDR3 protein: CASSLSRVTDTQYF

J gene: TRBJ2-7
D gene: TRBD1
V gene: TRBV28
clone size: .
CDR3 DNA: TGTGCCACCTCCTCCGGGACAGGGGGGCTGTACGAGCAGTACTTC
CDR3 protein: CATSSGTGGLYEQYF

J gene: TRBJ1-1
D gene: .
V gene: TRBV29-1
clone size: .
CDR3 DNA: TGCAGCGTAAACAATCAGAACACTGAAGCTTTCTTT
CDR3 protein: CSVNNQNTEAFF

J gene: TRBJ2-3
D gene: .
V gene: TRBV5-5
clone size: .
CDR3 DNA: TGTGCCAGCATAGGCCAGAACACAGATACGCAGTATTTT
CDR3 protein: CASIGQNTDTQYF

J gene: TRBJ2-3
D gene: .
V gene: TRBV7-9
clone size: .
CDR3 DNA: TGTGCCAGCAGCAAACGCCGGCTAGCTGGAGGGGGCACAGATACGCAGTATTTT
CDR3 protein: CASSKRRLAGGGTDTQYF

J gene: TRBJ2-7
D gene: TRBD2
V gene: TRBV7-3
clone size: .
CDR3 DNA: TGTGCCAGCAGCTCCAGTGTAGCGGGAGTCCTCGAGCAGTACTTC
CDR3 protein: CASSSSVAGVLEQYF

J gene: TRBJ1-4
D gene: TRBD1
V gene: TRBV27
clone size: .
CDR3 DNA: TGTGCCAGCAGCTCGGGACAGGGGCGAAATGAAAAACTGTTTTTT
CDR3 protein: CASSSGQGRNEKLFF

J gene: TRBJ1-3
D gene: TRBD1
V gene: TRBV6-5
clone size: .
CDR3 DNA: TGTGCCAGTTCCCCAGGGGGTACTGGAAACACCATATATTTT
CDR3 protein: CASSPGGTGNTIYF

J gene: TRBJ2-6
D gene: .
V gene: TRBV13
clone size: .
CDR3 DNA: TGTGCCAGCAGCCCCCACGGGGGGCGCATCACATTCTCTGGGGCCAACGTCCTGACTTTC
CDR3 protein: CASSPHGGRITFSGANVLTF